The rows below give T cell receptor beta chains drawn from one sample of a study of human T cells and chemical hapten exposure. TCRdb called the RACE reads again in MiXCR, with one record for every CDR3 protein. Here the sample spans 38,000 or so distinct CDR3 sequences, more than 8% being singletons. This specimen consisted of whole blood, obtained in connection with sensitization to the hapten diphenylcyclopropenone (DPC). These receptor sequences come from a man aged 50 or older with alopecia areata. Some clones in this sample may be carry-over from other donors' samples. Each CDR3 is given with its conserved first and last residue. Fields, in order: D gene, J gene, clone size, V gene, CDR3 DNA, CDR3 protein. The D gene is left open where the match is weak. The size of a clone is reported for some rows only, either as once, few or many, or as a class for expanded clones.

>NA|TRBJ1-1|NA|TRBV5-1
TGCGCCAGCAGCTCCTACGGGACACTGAACACTGAAGCTTTCTTT
CASSSYGTLNTEAFF
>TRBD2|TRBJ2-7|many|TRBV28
TGTGCCAGCAGTTCTAGCGGGAGCTCCTACGAGCAGTACTTC
CASSSSGSSYEQYF
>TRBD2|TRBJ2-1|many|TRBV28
TGTGCCAGCAGTGTAGCCGGCGGGAGGACAGATGAGCAGTTCTTC
CASSVAGGRTDEQFF
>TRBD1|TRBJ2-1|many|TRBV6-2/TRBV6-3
TGTGCCAGCAGTAGGTATCGGACAGGGTCAGGGGATGAGCAGTTCTTC
CASSRYRTGSGDEQFF
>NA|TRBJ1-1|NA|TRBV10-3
TGTGCCATCAGTGGGGGTGAGACTGAAGCTTTCTTT
CAISGGETEAFF
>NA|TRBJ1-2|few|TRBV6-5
TGTGCCAGCAGTTTTAAAGTGTCGGATGGCTACACCTTC
CASSFKVSDGYTF
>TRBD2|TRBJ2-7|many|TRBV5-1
TGCGCCAGCAGCTTGCGCCCTCCTCTAGCGGGAGTGATAAGCTCCTACGAGCAGTACTTC
CASSLRPPLAGVISSYEQYF
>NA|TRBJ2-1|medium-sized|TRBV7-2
TGTGCCAGCAGCTTATATTCCCATAATGAGCAGTTCTTC
CASSLYSHNEQFF
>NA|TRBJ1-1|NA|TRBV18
TGTGCCAGCTCACCGTCGGACAGCAGGAACACTGAAGCTTTCTTT
CASSPSDSRNTEAFF
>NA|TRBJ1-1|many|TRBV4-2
TGTGCCAGCAGCCAAGCGGGGACAAGGCTGGAAGCTTTCTTT
CASSQAGTRLEAFF
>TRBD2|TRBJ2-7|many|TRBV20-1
TGCAGTGCAGAGTTAGCTAGCGGGACCTACGAGCAGTACTTC
CSAELASGTYEQYF
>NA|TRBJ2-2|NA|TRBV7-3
TGTGCCAGCAGCTTAACGGCCGTCGCCGGGGAGCTGTTTTTT
CASSLTAVAGELFF
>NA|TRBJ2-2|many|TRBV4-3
TGCGCCAGCAGCCAAGTCAACTTTGTCGGGGAGCTGTTTTTT
CASSQVNFVGELFF
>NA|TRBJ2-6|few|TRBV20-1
TGCAGTGCTAGAGATCCCGACGGACACTCTGGGGCCAACGTCCTGACTTTC
CSARDPDGHSGANVLTF
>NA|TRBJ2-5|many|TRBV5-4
TGTGCCAGCAGCCCCGAGCGTGAGGAGACCCAGTACTTC
CASSPEREETQYF
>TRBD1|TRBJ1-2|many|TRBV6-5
TGTGCCAGCACCAACTCCTGGGACAGGAACTATGGCTACACCTTC
CASTNSWDRNYGYTF